The T cell receptor beta chain described here comes from a study of cytomegalovirus exposure and HLA in healthy donors. Study results and limitations: In the 120 or so validation repertoires, just under 95% of cluster scores exceeded 0, per a later analysis.

The donors were in the roughly 110-subject validation cohort, distinct from the roughly 720-subject first cohort. This clone showed up just a few times. Its antigen is unknown. Clones were read by immunoSEQ multiplex PCR, and TCRdb kept only the in-frame ones, dropping some. The repertoire holds about 160,000 clones, with around 82% as singletons. The CDR3 length is 10 residues. V was cut by 10 bases and J by 4 bases, with 7 bases left in between. Looked up from germline, CDR1 is LNHDA and CDR2 is SQIVND (reference sequence). The sample comprised PBMCs. The sequence was obtained from a man younger than 45 in good health and CMV-seropositive. The gene calls are TRBV19 and TRBJ1-2; D possibly corresponds to TRBD1 (5 bases). CDR3 sequence: CATQGYGYTF. CDR3 nucleotides: TGTGCCACCCAGGGCTATGGCTACACCTTC.